This T cell receptor beta chain stems from a study of T cell repertoires in cytomegalovirus infection. The wider study: CMV epitopes that were recently identified and HLA-C-restricted were used alongside well-studied HLA-B-restricted ones. It can be stated that public TCR beta signatures indicated CMV infection as well as a matching HLA type. Whole-study results and caveats: In two of eight donors, the top clonotype was HLA-C-restricted CMV-specific. People with CMV and the relevant HLA were identified by cumulative public TCR beta family frequency.

In its sample, this clonotype was seen a few times. As yet, its antigen is unknown. CDR1 is SEHNR and CDR2 is FQNEAQ in the germline V gene (reference sequence). The V and J ends lost 4 bases and 0 bases respectively, with 12 bases between them. The length of the CDR3 is 15 residues. TCRdb reprocessed the reads via MiXCR and lists one record per CDR3 protein. The sample consists of fewer than 900,000 distinct CDR3 sequences, around 29% of them appearing once. The chain uses TRBV7-9 and TRBJ1-1, with D possibly TRBD1 on 5 matching bases. Sequencing used cultured CD8+ T cells from PBMCs, obtained from culture after CMV antigen stimulation. The origin of this receptor is a human donor in good health (CMV status not recorded). Some clones in this sample may be carry-over from other donors' samples. The CDR3 region has the DNA TGTGCCAGCAGCTCTAGAGGGGATGTGAACACTGAAGCTTTCTTT. This gives the protein CASSSRGDVNTEAFF.